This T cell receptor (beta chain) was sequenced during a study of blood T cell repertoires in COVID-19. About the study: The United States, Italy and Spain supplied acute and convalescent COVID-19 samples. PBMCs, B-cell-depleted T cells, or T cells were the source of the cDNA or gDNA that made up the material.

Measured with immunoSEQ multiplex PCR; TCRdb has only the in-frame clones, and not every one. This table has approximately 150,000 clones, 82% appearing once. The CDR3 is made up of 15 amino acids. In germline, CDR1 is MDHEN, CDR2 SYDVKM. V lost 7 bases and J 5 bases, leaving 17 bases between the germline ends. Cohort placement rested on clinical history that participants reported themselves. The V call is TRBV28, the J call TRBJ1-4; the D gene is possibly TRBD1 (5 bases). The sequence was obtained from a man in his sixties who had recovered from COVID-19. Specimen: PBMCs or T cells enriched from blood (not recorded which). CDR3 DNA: TGTGCCAGCACCCCGGGAGAGGGGCCGAATGAAAAACTGTTTTTT. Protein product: CASTPGEGPNEKLFF.